This T cell receptor beta chain was captured in a study of regulatory T cells in long-lasting Graves disease. The wider study: Graves' patients who were just diagnosed had used antithyroid drugs for under 3 months. Overall study results and limits: The TCR repertoire of persistent Graves' patients was less diverse than that of newly diagnosed ones.

With V trimmed by 6 bases and J by 7 bases, 5 bases remained unmatched. Germline V gene sequence: CDR1 SGHAT, CDR2 FQNNGV. This CDR3 is 15 amino acids long. iRepertoire HTBI primers and Arm-PCR of CDR3 regions built TCR beta libraries. A single record per CDR3 protein comes from TCRdb applying MiXCR to the multiplex PCR reads. The repertoire holds a few hundred thousand distinct CDR3 sequences, with about 12% as singletons. In its sample, this clonotype was seen once. What it recognizes is unknown. Time point described: newly diagnosed GD, antithyroid drugs for less than 3 months. Making the TCR library involved RNA that had been extracted from PBMCs. The sample was also linked to a second study, of T cells in Graves' hyperthyroidism and ophthalmopathy. From that paper: Criteria for exclusion of patients were uncontrolled infection, other autoimmune disease, pregnancy or lactation. TCR CDR3 underwent first-round RT-PCR with the HTBI primer set.

The input for sequencing was peripheral blood mononuclear cells (PBMCs), taken at new diagnosis, from a patient treated with antithyroid drugs. The chain couples TRBV11-2 to TRBJ2-2, with 13 bases that match TRBD2. The clonotype originates from a woman aged 18-29 years with Graves disease. CDR3: CASSRTSGSNGELFF. The CDR3 bases are TGTGCCAGCAGTCGGACTAGCGGGAGTAACGGGGAGCTGTTTTTT.